This TCR beta chain stems from a study of blood T cell repertoires in COVID-19 (dated by TCRdb to the early 2020s). Describing the broader study: The collaborator samples originated in the United States, Italy and Spain and spanned the acute and convalescent phases of COVID-19. Deeply sampled blood TCRbeta repertoires from subjects exposed to, actively infected with, or recovered from COVID-19 were included in the dataset. A de-identified subject ID, COVID-19 status, age in years and sex were almost always included in the sample metadata. The prospective study material was composed of cDNA or gDNA derived from T cells, B-cell-depleted T cells, or PBMCs. Samples came from the ongoing ImmuneRACE study (first 160 participants) plus 1,254 subjects from 6 global collaborators. Where available, HLA class I and class II types were taken from metadata supplied by the sample provider and were not determined by assay-based typing. The repertoires were made available in a free public database intended to serve as a resource for research on the immune response to SARS-CoV-2.

TCRbeta CDR3 regions were amplified from genomic DNA by means of the immunoSEQ Assay, a bias-controlled multiplex PCR. Turning to the authors' computational methods: Within the assay, amplification of reference gene primers was used to estimate how many nucleated cells each sample contained. To quantify the absolute abundance of each unique TCRbeta CDR3 rearrangement, sequence reads were collapsed and filtered. For each sample, productive Simpson clonality was calculated as the square root of Simpson's diversity index over productive rearrangements. TCRdb retrieved this table from immuneACCESS and kept in-frame rearrangements only. Not all clones are present; in checked studies, unresolved V genes account for under half, and no reason is known for the remainder. V and J calls and clone size are as listed in that table; D and trimming were resolved from the DNA. This sample is represented by some 38,000 clones; more than 80% of them were singletons. Clones ranked in the top ten supply approximately 15% of the sample.

The paper's findings and limits, for the study overall: How much clinical and demographic metadata was included differed by source and by participant, and the metadata was provided uncurated.

The collaborating institutions used their own protocols to collect whole blood in K2EDTA tubes. For TCRbeta analysis, collaborator samples were shipped as frozen whole blood, as isolated PBMCs, or as DNA extracted from either sample type. For this clone: Its specific antigen is unknown. No base quality values were provided; no much bigger clone lies one nucleotide off.

V is shortened by 5 bases, J by 0 bases, and the region joining them spans 14 bases. For CDR1 and CDR2, the germline V gene (reference sequence) lists MNHEY and SMNVEV. The CDR3, cysteine through phenylalanine, is 15 amino acids long. The sequence is cut down to CDR3 DNA, 45 bases in frame from base 1. Recombination connected TRBV27 to TRBJ2-7; 5 matching bases give a weak D call of TRBD2. The sequence came from an older woman with acute or convalescent COVID-19. Input material: peripheral blood. The nucleotides read TGTGCCAGCAGTCGAAGGACGGGGAGCTCCTACGAGCAGTACTTC. Translated, it reads CASSRRTGSSYEQYF.